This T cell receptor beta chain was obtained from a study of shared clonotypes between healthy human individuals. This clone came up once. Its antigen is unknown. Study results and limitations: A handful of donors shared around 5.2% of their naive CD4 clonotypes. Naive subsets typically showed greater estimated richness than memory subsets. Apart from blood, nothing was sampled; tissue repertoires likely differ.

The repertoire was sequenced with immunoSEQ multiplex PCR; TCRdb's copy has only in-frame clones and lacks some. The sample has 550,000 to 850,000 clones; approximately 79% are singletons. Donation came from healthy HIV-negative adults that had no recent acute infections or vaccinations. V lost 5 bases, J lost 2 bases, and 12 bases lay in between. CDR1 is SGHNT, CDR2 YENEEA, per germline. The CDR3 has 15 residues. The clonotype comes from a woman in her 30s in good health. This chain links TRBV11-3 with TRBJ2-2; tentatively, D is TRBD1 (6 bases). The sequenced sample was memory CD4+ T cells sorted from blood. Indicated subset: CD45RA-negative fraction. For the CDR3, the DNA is TGTGCCAGCAGCCTAGGGACATATAACACCGGGGAGCTGTTTTTT. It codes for CASSLGTYNTGELFF.